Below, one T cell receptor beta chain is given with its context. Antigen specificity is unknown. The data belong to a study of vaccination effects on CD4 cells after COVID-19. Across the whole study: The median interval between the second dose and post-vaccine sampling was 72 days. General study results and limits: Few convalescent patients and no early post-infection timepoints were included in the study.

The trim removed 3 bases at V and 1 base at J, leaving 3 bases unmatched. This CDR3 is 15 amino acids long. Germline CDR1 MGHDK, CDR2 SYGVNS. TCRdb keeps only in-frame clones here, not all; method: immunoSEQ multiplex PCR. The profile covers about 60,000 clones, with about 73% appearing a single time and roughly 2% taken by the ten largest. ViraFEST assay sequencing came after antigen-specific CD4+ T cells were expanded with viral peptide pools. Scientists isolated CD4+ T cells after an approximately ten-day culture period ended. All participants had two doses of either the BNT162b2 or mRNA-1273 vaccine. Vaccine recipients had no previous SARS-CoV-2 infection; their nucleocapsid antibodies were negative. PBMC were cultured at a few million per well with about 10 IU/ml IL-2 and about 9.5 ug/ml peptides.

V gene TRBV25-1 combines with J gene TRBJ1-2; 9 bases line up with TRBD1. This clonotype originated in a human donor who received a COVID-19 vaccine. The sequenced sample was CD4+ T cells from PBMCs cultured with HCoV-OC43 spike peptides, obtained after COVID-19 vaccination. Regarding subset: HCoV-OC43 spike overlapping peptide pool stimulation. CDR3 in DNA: TGTGCCAGCAGTGATCCGGGACAGGGTAACTATGGCTACACCTTC. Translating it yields CASSDPGQGNYGYTF.